One and the same sample provided the 27 T cell receptor beta chains below, sequenced in a study of T cells in women clearing cervical HPV infection. Some clones are missing from TCRdb's copy, which holds only in-frame ones; the method was immunoSEQ multiplex PCR. The sample includes around 30,000 clones. Sequencing used blood buffy coat. These receptors all come from a woman aged 18 to 75 with a cervical HPV16 infection that either progressed to CIN3+ or cleared (not recorded which).

Of note for this clone: From the germline J gene comes the end of the CDR3, since the read stops 3 residues before it. V gene TRBV19 combines with J gene TRBJ1-5; D is perhaps TRBD1 (5 bases). The germline gives CDR1 LNHDA, CDR2 SQIVND (reference sequence). The CDR3 extends over 15 amino acids. Between the trimmed V and J ends, which lost 6 bases and 0 bases, there was a span of 12 bases. This CDR3 reads CASSPRQYSNQPQHF. CDR3 DNA, as far as it was read: TGTGCCAGTAGCCCGCGACAGTATAGCAATCAGCCC. Filled out from reference TRBV19 and TRBJ1-5, the complete variable domain reads DGGITQSPKYLFRKEGQNVTLSCEQNLNHDAMYWYRQDPGQGLRLIYYSQIVNDFQKGDIAEGYSVSREKKESFPLTVTSAQKNPTAFYLCASSPRQYSNQPQHFGDGTRLSIL.

To note about this clone: The read falls 3 residues short of the CDR3 end, and the missing part is taken from the germline J gene. The chain links TRBV5-5 to TRBJ1-3, with D maybe TRBD1 (5 bases). This CDR3 is 15 amino acids long. CDR1 is SGHKS, CDR2 YYEKEE, per germline (reference sequence). V was clipped by 0 bases and J by 4 bases, with 11 bases between them. The CDR3 region is CASSLAPGKGNTIYF. CDR3 DNA (partial): TGTGCCAGCAGCTTGGCGCCAGGGAAAGGAAACACC.

Points on this clone: The CDR3 goes on 3 residues after the read ends, and that part is filled in from the germline J gene. The chain has TRBV18 and TRBJ1-3; weak D call: TRBD1 (5 bases). V was trimmed by 6 bases and J by 7 bases, leaving 22 bases between them. This CDR3 comprises 16 residues. The germline gives CDR1 KGHSH, CDR2 LQKENI. CDR3 DNA, as far as it was read: TGTGCCAGCTCTCCCACCACGGCACTTGGGGGGAACACC. It is translated as CASSPTTALGGNT. The whole CDR3 region reads CASSPTTALGGNTIYF.

A word on this clone: The read stops 3 residues short of the end of the CDR3; the missing end is completed from the germline J gene. The chain has TRBV5-8 and TRBJ2-2, with 7 positions matching TRBD1. CDR3 length equals 15 residues. V was pared by 5 bases and J by 3 bases, with 7 bases of the junction left unmatched. Germline-derived CDR1 and CDR2 are SGHTS and YDEGEE. CDR3 loop: CASREQGRDTGELFF. The covered CDR3 bases are TGTGCCAGCAGGGAACAGGGGCGGGACACCGGGGAG.

Remarks on this clone: The CDR3 end lies 3 residues beyond the end of the read and is filled in from the germline J gene. The chain is built from TRBV6-4 and TRBJ2-3; the match to TRBD1 covers 7 bases. Trimming cost V 5 bases and J 0 bases; bases outside gene matches: 5. This CDR3 has 15 amino acids. Germline V gene sequence: CDR1 MRHNA, CDR2 SNTAGT. The CDR3 region is CASSSGTASTDTQYF. Partial CDR3 DNA: TGTGCCAGCAGTTCCGGGACAGCAAGCACAGATACG.

With respect to this clone: The CDR3 end lies 3 residues beyond the end of the read and is filled in from the germline J gene. The rearrangement joins TRBV28 to TRBJ2-1; TRBD1 matches 7 bases. Germline CDR1 and CDR2: MDHEN and SYDVKM. This CDR3 has 14 residues. The V gene end was trimmed by 5 bases and the J gene end by 7 bases; junction bases not matched to a gene: 8. The CDR3 protein is CASSLTGASNEQFF. The DNA read from the CDR3 is TGTGCCAGCAGTCTAACAGGGGCTAGTAATGAG.

In regard to this clone: The DNA ends 3 residues before the CDR3 does, and the rest of the CDR3 is filled in from the germline J gene. The chain joins TRBV19 to TRBJ1-1; TRBD1 agrees at 9 bases. V lost 7 bases to trimming and J lost 1 base; unmatched junction nucleotides: 4. The germline gives CDR1 LNHDA, CDR2 SQIVND (reference sequence). The CDR3 covers 14 residues. The CDR3 here is CASTSQGANTEAFF. The sequenced part of the CDR3 DNA is TGTGCCAGTACCTCACAGGGGGCGAACACTGAA.

For this clone: The read terminates 3 residues ahead of where the CDR3 ends, so the germline J gene completes it. The chain couples TRBV10-3 to TRBJ2-1; 10 nucleotides line up with TRBD1. The germline gives CDR1 ENHRY, CDR2 SYGVKD. Trimming took 11 bases from V and 4 from J; bases not matched to a gene: 8. The CDR3 is made up of 14 amino acids. The sequenced CDR3 bases are TGTGCCTCCCTTCCGGGACAGGGGTACAATGAG. Its translation: CASLPGQGYNE. The full CDR3 sequence reads CASLPGQGYNEQFF.

CDR3 sequence: CASSATRGPRYEQFF. CDR3 DNA, as far as it was read: TGTGCCAGCAGCGCTACCAGGGGCCCTAGGTATGAG. The V gene is TRBV11-2, the J gene TRBJ2-1, with D maybe TRBD1 (6 bases). The CDR3 end is not reached by the read, which stops 3 residues before it; the germline J gene fills it in. This CDR3 is 15 amino acids long. The V gene lost 5 bases and the J gene lost 8 bases, with 19 bases spanning the gap. Germline values: CDR1 SGHAT, CDR2 FQNNGV. Combining the CDR3 with reference TRBV11-2 and TRBJ2-1 gives the whole variable domain EAGVAQSPRYKIIEKRQSVAFWCNPISGHATLYWYQQILGQGPKLLIQFQNNGVVDDSQLPKDRFSAERLKGVDSTLKIQPAKLEDSAVYLCASSATRGPRYEQFFGPGTRLTVL.

About this clone: The read stops 3 residues short of the end of the CDR3; the missing end is completed from the germline J gene. The rearrangement joins TRBV2 to TRBJ1-1, with 8 nucleotides matching TRBD1. The J segment lost 4 bases and the V segment lost 6 bases, leaving 10 bases of the junction unmatched. The CDR3 sequence is 15 residues long. Germline lookup yields CDR1 SNHLY and CDR2 FYNNEI. The chain's CDR3 is CASRAQGASGTEAFF. CDR3 bases read: TGTGCCAGCAGGGCTCAGGGGGCCTCGGGCACTGAA.

CDR3 amino acids: CAWSNRVYEQYF. Incomplete CDR3 DNA: TGTGCCTGGAGTAACAGGGTTTACGAG. The rearrangement joins TRBV30 to TRBJ2-7, with a tentative D call TRBD1 (6 bases). The read finishes 3 residues shy of the CDR3 end, and the germline J gene is used to complete it. CDR3 size: 12 residues. The V end was cut by 2 bases, the J end by 4 bases, with 9 bases between. Germline V lookup: CDR1 GTSNPN, CDR2 SVGIG (reference sequence).

To note about this clone: The read terminates 3 residues before the CDR3 end, so the remaining end is supplied by the germline J gene. The chain employs TRBV6-1 and TRBJ1-5; the match to TRBD1 covers 7 bases. The CDR3 sequence is 13 residues long. Per the germline V gene, CDR1 is MNHNS and CDR2 is SASEGT. The V and J ends lost 3 bases and 5 bases, in that order; junction bases with no gene match: 1. CDR3 sequence: CASSETGHQPQHF. The DNA read from the CDR3 is TGTGCCAGCAGTGAGACAGGGCATCAGCCC.

About this clone: The CDR3 end is not reached by the read, which stops 3 residues before it; the germline J gene fills it in. V and J are TRBV5-1 and TRBJ2-5; D is tentatively TRBD1 or TRBD2 (6 bases each). Trimming removed 4 bases at V and 5 bases at J, with 21 bases between. Looked up from germline, CDR1 is SGHRS and CDR2 is YFSETQ. The CDR3 runs 16 residues. The CDR3 sequence is CASSPTVRQEGETQYF. The sequenced part of the CDR3 DNA is TGCGCCAGCAGCCCGACCGTTCGACAGGAGGGGGAGACC.

As to this clone: The observed sequence ends 3 residues before the CDR3 terminus, with the missing tail filled in from the germline J gene. The V gene is TRBV5-1, the J gene TRBJ1-1, with a weak D call TRBD1 (5 bases). This CDR3 spans 12 amino acids. The V end lost 5 bases, the J end lost 3 bases, and 8 bases lay between the germline ends. From germline, CDR1 is SGHRS and CDR2 YFSETQ. The CDR3 bases that were read are TGCGCCAGCAGGGTAGGGGACACTGAA. Translated, it gives CASRVGDTE. The whole CDR3 protein is CASRVGDTEAFF.

Turning to this clone: Coverage ceases 3 residues before the CDR3 finishes, and the germline J gene fills in the end. This chain joins TRBV18 and TRBJ1-2, with 7 positions matching TRBD1. The CDR3 contains 13 residues. Germline V gene sequence: CDR1 KGHSH, CDR2 LQKENI. CDR3 protein: CASSPFDRDDYTF. CDR3 bases read: TGTGCCAGCTCACCATTCGACAGGGACGAC.

As for this clone: The read ends 3 residues early relative to the CDR3; the germline J gene fills the gap. The V call is TRBV12-5, the J call TRBJ2-1; TRBD2 aligns across 8 bases. The CDR3 is 17 amino acids. Germline lookup yields CDR1 LGHNT and CDR2 FRNRAP. V trimming: 1 base; J trimming: 0 bases; junction bases outside the gene matches: 5. The sequenced CDR3 bases are TGTGCTAGTGGTTTGGGGGCCGGGACTAGCTCCTACAATGAG. Its translation is CASGLGAGTSSYNE. The CDR3 in full is CASGLGAGTSSYNEQFF.

In regard to this clone: The CDR3 goes on 3 residues after the read ends, and that part is filled in from the germline J gene. The genes are TRBV20-1 and TRBJ1-4, with TRBD1 matching over 7 bases. J gave up 5 bases and V 5 bases, and 5 bases lay outside the gene matches. This CDR3 region has 13 residues. Per the germline V gene, CDR1 is DFQATT and CDR2 is SNEGSKA (reference sequence). This CDR3 reads CSASRGANEKLFF. CDR3 DNA (partial): TGCAGTGCTTCCAGGGGGGCCAATGAAAAA.

With regard to this clone: The read terminates 3 residues ahead of where the CDR3 ends, so the germline J gene completes it. V gene TRBV11-2 combines with J gene TRBJ1-2, with 7 bases aligning to TRBD1. The CDR3 totals 14 residues. The germline V gene encodes CDR1 SGHAT and CDR2 FQNNGV. CDR3 bases read: TGTGCCAGCAGCTTAGATTGGACAGGAGGGGGC. It is translated as CASSLDWTGGG. The CDR3 in full is CASSLDWTGGGYTF.

Points on this clone: The CDR3 extends 3 residues past the end of the read, so its final part is completed from the germline J gene. The chain recombines TRBV5-5 with TRBJ1-5; a possible D gene is TRBD1 (5 bases). Trimming took 1 base from V and 9 from J, leaving 14 bases between them. Germline V gene data show CDR1 as SGHKS and CDR2 as YYEKEE (reference sequence). This CDR3 is built from 14 residues. CDR3 in amino acids: CASSLWQGKGPQHF. Partial CDR3 DNA: TGTGCCAGCAGCTTGTGGCAGGGAAAGGGGCCC.

On this clone itself: Read sequence stops 3 residues before the CDR3 end, and the germline J gene provides the missing end. This rearrangement joins TRBV30 to TRBJ1-1; a possible D gene is TRBD1 (6 bases). V was clipped by 3 bases and J by 1 base, with 9 bases between them. Germline V lookup: CDR1 GTSNPN, CDR2 SVGIG (reference sequence). CDR3 length: 13 residues. CDR3 DNA, as far as it was read: TGTGCCTGGAGGGAAGGGGGGAACACTGAA. The encoded protein is CAWREGGNTE. The whole CDR3 sequence is CAWREGGNTEAFF.

Concerning this clone: The read ends 3 residues before the CDR3 terminus; that terminus is restored from the germline J gene. The chain combines TRBV7-9 with TRBJ1-4, with a tentative D call TRBD1 (5 bases). The CDR3 is made up of 15 amino acids. Germline V gene lookup returns CDR1 SEHNR and CDR2 FQNEAQ (reference sequence). Trimming cost V 0 bases and J 7 bases, with 12 bases left between them. The sequenced CDR3 bases are TGTGCCAGCAGCTTAGCGGCAGGGCCGAGTGAAAAA. It codes for CASSLAAGPSEK. The full-length CDR3 reads as CASSLAAGPSEKLFF.

Worth noting for this clone: The read halts 3 residues ahead of the CDR3 end, with the missing end drawn from the germline J gene. The J gene is TRBJ2-3, the V gene TRBV2, with TRBD2 identical over 14 bases. The germline CDR1 and CDR2 sequences are SNHLY and FYNNEI. V shed 8 bases, J shed 6 bases, and the junction held 7 bases outside the gene matches. This CDR3 has 15 amino acids. CDR3 sequence: CASGTSGGPGDTQYF. The CDR3 DNA, read in part, is TGTGCCAGCGGGACTAGCGGGGGCCCTGGGGATACG.

For this clone: The read ends 3 residues shy of where the CDR3 ends; the end is completed using the germline J gene. The chain has TRBV30 and TRBJ2-5; maybe TRBD1 (5 bases). CDR1 and CDR2 from the germline V gene are GTSNPN and SVGIG (reference sequence). V gave up 5 bases and J gave up 4 bases, with 14 bases separating them. CDR3 length: 13 amino acids. The CDR3 here is CAWGVGAAETQYF. CDR3 DNA, as far as it was read: TGTGCCTGGGGGGTTGGGGCCGCAGAGACC.

About this clone: The read ends 3 residues shy of where the CDR3 ends; the end is completed using the germline J gene. V and J are TRBV27 and TRBJ2-7; TRBD1 agrees at 9 bases. CDR3 length: 14 amino acids. The ends lost 10 bases at V and 4 bases at J; junction bases unmatched: 11. Germline CDR1 is MNHEY and CDR2 is SMNVEV (reference sequence). CDR3 residues: CATAPGTGTYEQYF. The covered CDR3 bases are TGTGCCACTGCACCCGGGACAGGGACTTACGAG.

Of note for this clone: From the germline J gene comes the end of the CDR3, since the read stops 3 residues before it. The rearrangement uses TRBV4-1 and TRBJ1-6; TRBD1 might be the D (5 bases). Trimming pared 0 bases from V and 10 bases from J, leaving 10 bases between. Germline V gene lookup returns CDR1 MGHRA and CDR2 YSYEKL. The CDR3 covers 14 residues. The sequenced CDR3 bases are TGCGCCAGCAGCCAAGAAGTACAGGCATCACCC. As protein: CASSQEVQASP. The whole CDR3 protein is CASSQEVQASPLHF.

As for this clone: The CDR3 is cut off 3 residues early in the read; its end comes from the germline J gene. The chain has TRBV30 and TRBJ2-7; 7 bases are shared with TRBD2. Per the germline V gene, CDR1 is GTSNPN and CDR2 is SVGIG (reference sequence). CDR3 size: 13 residues. V was clipped by 4 bases and J by 3 bases; unmatched bases: 6. CDR3 loop: CAWTSGESYEQYF. The covered CDR3 bases are TGTGCCTGGACCAGCGGGGAAAGCTACGAG.

Worth noting for this clone: Coverage ceases 3 residues before the CDR3 finishes, and the germline J gene fills in the end. This chain uses TRBV13 with TRBJ1-1, with TRBD1 identical over 7 bases. The germline gives CDR1 PRHDT, CDR2 FYEKMQ (reference sequence). The CDR3 consists of 16 residues. Trimming cost V 4 bases and J 0 bases; bases outside gene matches: 8. The CDR3 bases that were read are TGTGCCAGCAGCTCAAGCCGGGACAGACTGAACACTGAA. It yields the protein CASSSSRDRLNTE. The whole CDR3 reads CASSSSRDRLNTEAFF. The whole variable domain, remainder taken from reference TRBV13 and TRBJ1-1, is AAGVIQSPRHLIKEKRETATLKCYPIPRHDTVYWYQQGPGQDPQFLISFYEKMQSDKGSIPDRFSAQQFSDYHSELNMSSLELGDSALYFCASSSSRDRLNTEAFFGQGTRLTVV.